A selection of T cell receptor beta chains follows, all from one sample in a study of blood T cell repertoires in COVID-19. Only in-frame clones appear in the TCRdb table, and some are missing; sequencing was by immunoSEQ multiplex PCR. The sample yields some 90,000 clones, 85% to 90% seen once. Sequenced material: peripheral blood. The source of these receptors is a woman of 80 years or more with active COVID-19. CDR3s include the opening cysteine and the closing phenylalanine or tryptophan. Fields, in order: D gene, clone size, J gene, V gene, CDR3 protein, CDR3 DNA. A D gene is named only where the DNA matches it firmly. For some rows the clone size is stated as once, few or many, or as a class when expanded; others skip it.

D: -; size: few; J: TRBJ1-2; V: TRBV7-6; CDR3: CASSRRGQGGYGYTF; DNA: TGTGCCAGCAGCCGTAGAGGGCAGGGAGGCTATGGCTACACCTTC
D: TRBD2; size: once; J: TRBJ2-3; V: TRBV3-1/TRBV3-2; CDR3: CASSQDVLAGGPDTQYF; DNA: TGTGCCAGCAGCCAAGATGTCCTAGCGGGAGGGCCGGATACGCAGTATTTT
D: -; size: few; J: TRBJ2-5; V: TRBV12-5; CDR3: CAAPGGTQYF; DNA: TGTGCTGCTCCGGGTGGGACCCAGTACTTC
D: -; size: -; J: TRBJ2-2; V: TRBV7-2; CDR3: CASSFLRGRGELFF; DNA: TGTGCCAGCAGCTTTCTGCGGGGACGGGGGGAGCTGTTTTTT
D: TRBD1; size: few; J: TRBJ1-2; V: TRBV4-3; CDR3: CASSRGQGNYGYTF; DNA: TGCGCCAGCAGCCGAGGACAGGGGAACTATGGCTACACCTTC
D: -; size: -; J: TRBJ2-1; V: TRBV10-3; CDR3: CAISGGINNEQFF; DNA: TGTGCCATCAGTGGAGGGATTAACAATGAGCAGTTCTTC
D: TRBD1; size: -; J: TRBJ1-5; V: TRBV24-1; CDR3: CATSDSRTGPLNQPQHF; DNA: TGTGCCACCAGTGATTCCCGGACAGGACCACTCAATCAGCCCCAGCATTTT
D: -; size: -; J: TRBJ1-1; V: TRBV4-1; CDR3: CASSQPWGRLNTEAFF; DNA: TGCGCCAGCAGCCAACCCTGGGGCAGGTTGAACACTGAAGCTTTCTTT
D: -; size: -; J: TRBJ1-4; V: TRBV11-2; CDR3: CASSLTPGGEKLFF; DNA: TGTGCCAGCAGCTTAACCCCGGGGGGTGAAAAACTGTTTTTT
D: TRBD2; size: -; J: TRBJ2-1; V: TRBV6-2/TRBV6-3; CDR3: CASSYGSSGSRVEQFF; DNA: TGTGCCAGCAGTTACGGGTCTAGCGGGAGTCGGGTAGAGCAGTTCTTC
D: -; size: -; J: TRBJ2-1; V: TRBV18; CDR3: CASSPSRERSYNEQFF; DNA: TGTGCCAGCTCACCATCTAGGGAGAGGTCCTACAATGAGCAGTTCTTC
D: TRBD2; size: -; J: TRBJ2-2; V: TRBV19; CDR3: CASSILAGGFTGELFF; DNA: TGTGCCAGTAGTATACTAGCGGGAGGGTTCACCGGGGAGCTGTTTTTT
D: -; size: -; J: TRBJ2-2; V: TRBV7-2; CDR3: CASSRPPGRAGELFF; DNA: TGTGCCAGCAGCCGCCCACCGGGAAGGGCCGGGGAGCTGTTTTTT
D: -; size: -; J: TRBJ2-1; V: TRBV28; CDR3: CASTGGPEYNEQFF; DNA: TGTGCCAGCACTGGAGGGCCAGAGTACAATGAGCAGTTCTTC
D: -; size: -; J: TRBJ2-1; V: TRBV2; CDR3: CASITEPAEQFF; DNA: TGTGCCAGCATAACCGAGCCTGCTGAGCAGTTCTTC
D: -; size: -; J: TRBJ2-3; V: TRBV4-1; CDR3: CASSPLIPGVVSTDTQYF; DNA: TGCGCCAGCAGCCCTCTGATCCCCGGGGTAGTGAGCACAGATACGCAGTATTTT
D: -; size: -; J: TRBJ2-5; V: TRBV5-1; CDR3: CASSLGASRPETQYF; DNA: TGCGCCAGCAGCTTGGGGGCGTCGCGCCCCGAGACCCAGTACTTC
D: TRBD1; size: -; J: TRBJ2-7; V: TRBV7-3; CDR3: CASSLTGQGPYEQYF; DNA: TGTGCCAGCAGCTTAACGGGACAGGGACCCTACGAGCAGTACTTC
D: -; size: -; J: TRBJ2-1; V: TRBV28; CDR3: CASSVDRLANEQFF; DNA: TGTGCCAGCAGTGTCGACAGGCTAGCCAATGAGCAGTTCTTC
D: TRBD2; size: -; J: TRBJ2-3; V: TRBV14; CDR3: CASSRGLAGRDTQYF; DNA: TGTGCCAGCAGCCGGGGTCTAGCGGGGCGGGATACGCAGTATTTT
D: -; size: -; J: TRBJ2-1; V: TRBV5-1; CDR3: CASSLASYYNEQFF; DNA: TGCGCCAGCAGCTTGGCCTCGTATTACAATGAGCAGTTCTTC
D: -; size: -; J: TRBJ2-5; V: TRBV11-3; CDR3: CASSLGQGRGETQYF; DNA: TGTGCCAGCAGCTTAGGCCAGGGCAGGGGTGAGACCCAGTACTTC
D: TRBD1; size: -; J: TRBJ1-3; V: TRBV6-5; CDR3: CASSYYRTGVGNTIYF; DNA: TGTGCCAGCAGTTACTACAGGACAGGGGTTGGAAACACCATATATTTT
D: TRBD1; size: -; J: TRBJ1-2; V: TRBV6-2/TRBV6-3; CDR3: CASSYEGALSGYTF; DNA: TGTGCCAGCAGTTACGAGGGGGCCCTTTCCGGCTACACCTTC
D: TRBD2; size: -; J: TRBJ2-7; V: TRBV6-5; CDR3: CAILLAVVSYEQYF; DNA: TGTGCCATCCTACTAGCGGTCGTCTCCTACGAGCAGTACTTC
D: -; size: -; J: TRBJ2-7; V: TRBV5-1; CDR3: CASSSRRESYEQYF; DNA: TGCGCCAGCAGCTCCCGGCGGGAATCCTACGAGCAGTACTTC
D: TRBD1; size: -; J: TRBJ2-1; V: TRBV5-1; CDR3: CASSSDRGRHNEQFF; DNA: TGCGCCAGCAGCTCGGACAGGGGGCGCCACAATGAGCAGTTCTTC
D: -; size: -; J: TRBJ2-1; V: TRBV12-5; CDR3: CASGIAGLAPYNEQFF; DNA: TGTGCTAGTGGAATTGCCGGGTTGGCCCCCTACAATGAGCAGTTCTTC
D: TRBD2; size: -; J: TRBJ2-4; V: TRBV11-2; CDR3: CASSARLASGAKNIQYF; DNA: TGTGCCAGCAGCGCCCGACTGGCTAGCGGGGCAAAAAACATTCAGTACTTC
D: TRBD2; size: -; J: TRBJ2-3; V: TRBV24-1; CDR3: CATSSSGRGDTQYF; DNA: TGTGCCACCAGCTCTAGCGGGAGAGGAGATACGCAGTATTTT
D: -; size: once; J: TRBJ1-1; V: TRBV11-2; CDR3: CASSLGRNTEAFF; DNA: TGTGCCAGCAGCTTGGGGCGGAACACTGAAGCTTTCTTT
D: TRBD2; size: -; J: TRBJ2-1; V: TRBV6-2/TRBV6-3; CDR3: CASSYGLAGSEQFF; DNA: TGTGCCAGCAGTTACGGGCTAGCGGGTAGTGAGCAGTTCTTC
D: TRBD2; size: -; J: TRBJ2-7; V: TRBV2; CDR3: CASSEARGLNNEQYF; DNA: TGTGCCAGCAGTGAAGCGCGGGGGTTAAATAACGAGCAGTACTTC
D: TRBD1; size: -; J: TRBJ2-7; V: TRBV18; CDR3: CASSWDRYYEQYF; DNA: TGTGCCAGCTCCTGGGACAGGTACTACGAGCAGTACTTC
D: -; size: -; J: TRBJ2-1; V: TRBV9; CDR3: CASSSLTGSYNEQFF; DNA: TGTGCCAGCAGCTCCTTAACGGGCTCCTACAATGAGCAGTTCTTC
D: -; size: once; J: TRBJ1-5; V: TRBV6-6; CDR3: CASRAQGYQPQHF; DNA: TGTGCCAGCAGAGCTCAGGGTTATCAGCCCCAGCATTTT
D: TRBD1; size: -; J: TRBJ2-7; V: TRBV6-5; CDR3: CASRRDRESDEQYF; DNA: TGTGCCAGCAGGAGGGACAGGGAATCGGACGAGCAGTACTTC
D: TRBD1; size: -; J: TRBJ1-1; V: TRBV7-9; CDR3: CASSWLTGVLNTEAFF; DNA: TGTGCCAGCAGCTGGTTGACAGGGGTCTTGAACACTGAAGCTTTCTTT
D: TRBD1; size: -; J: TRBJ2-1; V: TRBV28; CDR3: CASSTPGGPGGDEQFF; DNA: TGTGCCAGCAGTACCCCAGGGGGCCCTGGAGGCGATGAGCAGTTCTTC
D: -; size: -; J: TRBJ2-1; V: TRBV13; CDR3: CASSVSGNEQFF; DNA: TGTGCCAGCAGCGTTTCGGGGAATGAGCAGTTCTTC
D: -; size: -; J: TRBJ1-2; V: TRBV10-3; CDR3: CAAKEDGYGYTF; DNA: TGTGCCGCAAAGGAGGACGGGTATGGCTACACCTTC
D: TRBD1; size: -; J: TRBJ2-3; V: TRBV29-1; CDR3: CSVDRDRGKDTQYF; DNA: TGCAGCGTTGATAGGGACAGGGGTAAAGATACGCAGTATTTT